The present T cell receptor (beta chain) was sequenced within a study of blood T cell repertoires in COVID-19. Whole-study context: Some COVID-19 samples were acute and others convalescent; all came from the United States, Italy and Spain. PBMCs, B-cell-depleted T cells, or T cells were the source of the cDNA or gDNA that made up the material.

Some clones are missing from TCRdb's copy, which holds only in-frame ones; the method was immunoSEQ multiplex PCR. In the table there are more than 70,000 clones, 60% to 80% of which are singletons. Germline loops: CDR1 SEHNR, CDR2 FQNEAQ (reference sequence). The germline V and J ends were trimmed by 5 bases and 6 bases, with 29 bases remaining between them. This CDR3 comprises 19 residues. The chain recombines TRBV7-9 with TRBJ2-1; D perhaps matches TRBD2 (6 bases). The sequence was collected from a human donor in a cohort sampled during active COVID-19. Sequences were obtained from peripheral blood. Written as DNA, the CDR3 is TGTGCCAGCAGCCCACCCGACCGGCGAATCGGAGGGGCTTCCAATGAGCAGTTCTTC. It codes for CASSPPDRRIGGASNEQFF. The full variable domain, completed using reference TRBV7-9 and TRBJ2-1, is DTGVSQNPRHKITKRGQNVTFRCDPISEHNRLYWYRQTLGQGPEFLTYFQNEAQLEKSRLLSDRFSAERPKGSFSTLEIQRTEQGDSAMYLCASSPPDRRIGGASNEQFFGPGTRLTVL.